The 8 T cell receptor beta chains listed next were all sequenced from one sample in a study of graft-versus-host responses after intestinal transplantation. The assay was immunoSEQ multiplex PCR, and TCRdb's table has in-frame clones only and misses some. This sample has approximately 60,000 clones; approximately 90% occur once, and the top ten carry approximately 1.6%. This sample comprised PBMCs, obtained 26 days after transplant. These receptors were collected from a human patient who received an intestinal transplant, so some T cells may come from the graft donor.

CDR3 DNA: TGTGCCAGCAGTTTGGATACGGGATTTTTAAATGAAGCTTTCTTT. This codes for CASSLDTGFLNEAFF. This chain links TRBV28 with TRBJ1-1; D ambiguous. Germline V gives CDR1 MDHEN, CDR2 SYDVKM. The length of the CDR3 is 15 residues. V gave up 3 bases and J gave up 7 bases, with 18 bases separating them.

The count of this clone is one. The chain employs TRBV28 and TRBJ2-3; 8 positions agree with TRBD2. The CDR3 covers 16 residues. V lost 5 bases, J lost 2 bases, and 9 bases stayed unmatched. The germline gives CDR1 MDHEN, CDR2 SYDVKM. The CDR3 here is CASSPGGGGTTDTQYF. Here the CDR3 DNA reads TGTGCCAGCAGTCCGGGGGGCGGGGGGACCACAGATACGCAGTATTTT.

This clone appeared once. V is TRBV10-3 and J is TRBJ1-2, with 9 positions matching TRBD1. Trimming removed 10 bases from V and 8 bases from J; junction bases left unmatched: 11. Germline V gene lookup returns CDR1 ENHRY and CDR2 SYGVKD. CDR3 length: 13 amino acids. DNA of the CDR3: TGTGCCACCTGGGACAGGGAAATCGAGGGCTACACCTTC. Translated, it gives CATWDREIEGYTF.

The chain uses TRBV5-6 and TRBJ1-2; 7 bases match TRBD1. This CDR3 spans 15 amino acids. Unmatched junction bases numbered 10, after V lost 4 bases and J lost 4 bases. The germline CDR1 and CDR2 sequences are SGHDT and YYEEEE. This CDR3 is CASSQPRTGTYGYTF. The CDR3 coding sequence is TGTGCCAGCAGCCAACCCCGGACAGGTACCTATGGCTACACCTTC.

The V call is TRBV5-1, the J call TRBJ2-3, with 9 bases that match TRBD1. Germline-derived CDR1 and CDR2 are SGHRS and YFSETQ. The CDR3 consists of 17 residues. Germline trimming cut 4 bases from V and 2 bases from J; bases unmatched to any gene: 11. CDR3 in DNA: TGCGCCAGCAGCCTTGCCCTGGGGACAGGGACCACAGATACGCAGTATTTT. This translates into CASSLALGTGTTDTQYF. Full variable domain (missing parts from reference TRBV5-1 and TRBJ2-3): KAGVTQTPRYLIKTRGQQVTLSCSPISGHRSVSWYQQTPGQGLQFLFEYFSETQRNKGNFPGRFSGRQFSNSRSEMNVSTLELGDSALYLCASSLALGTGTTDTQYFGPGTRLTVL.

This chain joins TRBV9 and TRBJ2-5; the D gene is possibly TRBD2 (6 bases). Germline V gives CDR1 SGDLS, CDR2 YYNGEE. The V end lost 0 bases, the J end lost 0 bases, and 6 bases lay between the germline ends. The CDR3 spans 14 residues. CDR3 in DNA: TGTGCCAGCAGCGTAGGGGACTACCAAGAGACCCAGTACTTC. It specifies CASSVGDYQETQYF.

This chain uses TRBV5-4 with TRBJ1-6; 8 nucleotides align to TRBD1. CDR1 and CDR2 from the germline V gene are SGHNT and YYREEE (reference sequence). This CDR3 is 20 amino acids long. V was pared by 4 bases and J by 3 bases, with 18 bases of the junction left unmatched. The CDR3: CASSPKLGGGTGLYNSPLHF. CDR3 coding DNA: TGTGCCAGCAGCCCGAAGCTGGGGGGAGGGACAGGCCTCTATAATTCACCCCTCCACTTT.

DNA of the CDR3: TGTGCCAGCCAGCACCCGGGACAGGGCTACGAGCAGTACTTC. It yields the protein CASQHPGQGYEQYF. The chain couples TRBV21-1 to TRBJ2-7; the tabulated D call, TRBD1, remains unverified against the DNA. TRBV21-1 counts as a pseudogene. The CDR3 is 14 residues long.